A single sample gave rise to the 14 T cell receptor beta chains below, sequenced in a study of T cells in localized non-small cell lung cancer. The table came from immunoSEQ multiplex PCR; TCRdb's copy has only in-frame clones and leaves some out. The sample records around 19,000 clones, over 80% being singletons. The sequences come from PBMCs, collected before any cancer treatment. The receptors originated from a man between 35 and 75 years old with stage II squamous cell lung carcinoma.

The rearrangement joins TRBV5-6 to TRBJ1-5; possible D gene TRBD1, 6 bases. The CDR3 runs to 15 residues. Per the germline V gene, CDR1 is SGHDT and CDR2 is YYEEEE. Trimming cost V 3 bases and J 1 base, with 11 bases left between them. The CDR3 DNA follows: TGTGCCAGCAGCTCGGAGGGGGTAAGCAATCAGCCCCAGCATTTT. Translated, it gives CASSSEGVSNQPQHF.

The chain joins TRBV5-6 to TRBJ2-3; D may be TRBD1 or TRBD2 (6 bases each). Germline loops: CDR1 SGHDT, CDR2 YYEEEE. CDR3 length: 13 amino acids. Trimming took off 3 bases at V and 3 bases at J, with 8 bases between the two ends. CDR3 protein: CASSWRGTDTQYF. The CDR3 region has the DNA TGTGCCAGCAGCTGGAGGGGGACAGATACGCAGTATTTT.

The V call is TRBV5-1, the J call TRBJ2-3, with D possibly being TRBD1 or TRBD2 (6 bases each). The CDR3 has 15 residues. V lost 1 base to trimming and J lost 3 bases, with 12 bases between them. Germline assignment: CDR1 SGHRS and CDR2 YFSETQ. This CDR3 is CASSLNQGRTDTQYF. The CDR3 DNA reads TGCGCCAGCAGCTTGAATCAGGGGAGGACAGATACGCAGTATTTT. Using reference TRBV5-1 and TRBJ2-3 for the parts outside the CDR3, the full variable domain is KAGVTQTPRYLIKTRGQQVTLSCSPISGHRSVSWYQQTPGQGLQFLFEYFSETQRNKGNFPGRFSGRQFSNSRSEMNVSTLELGDSALYLCASSLNQGRTDTQYFGPGTRLTVL.

The chain uses TRBV28 and TRBJ1-1, with a weak D call TRBD1 (6 bases). CDR3 length: 15 amino acids. The V and J ends lost 8 bases and 5 bases respectively, with 21 bases between them. Germline V gives CDR1 MDHEN, CDR2 SYDVKM. The CDR3 coding sequence is TGTGCCAGCTCGCTCCACGAAACAGGGCGGACTGAAGCTTTCTTT. This encodes CASSLHETGRTEAFF.

This chain joins TRBV2 and TRBJ1-2; no definite D call. The V end lost 7 bases, the J end lost 8 bases, and 11 bases lay between the germline ends. The CDR3 runs 11 residues. From germline, CDR1 is SNHLY and CDR2 FYNNEI. CDR3 DNA sequence: TGTGCCAGCATTGGGGTTAGGGGCTACACCTTC. Protein product: CASIGVRGYTF.

CDR3 protein: CASSESGRYTGELFF. The CDR3 region has the DNA TGCGCCAGCAGTGAGTCAGGCAGGTACACCGGGGAGCTGTTTTTT. The chain has TRBV10-2 and TRBJ2-2; D remains ambiguous. The CDR3 is 15 amino acids. Germline-derived CDR1 and CDR2 are WSHSY and SAAADI. V was clipped by 0 bases and J by 3 bases, with 8 bases between them.

The rearrangement uses TRBV5-1 and TRBJ2-7; the match to TRBD1 covers 9 bases. Germline CDR1 reads SGHRS; CDR2 reads YFSETQ. The CDR3 is 13 residues long. Germline trimming cut 8 bases from V and 4 bases from J; bases unmatched to any gene: 7. CDR3 nucleotide sequence: TGCGCCAGTCGACAGGGGGAAGAATACGAGCAGTACTTC. Its translation: CASRQGEEYEQYF.

This chain uses TRBV6-1 with TRBJ1-1; D is uncertain. V dropped 6 bases and J dropped 4 bases, with 9 bases sitting between them. In germline, CDR1 is MNHNS, CDR2 SASEGT. This CDR3 has 12 residues. Here the CDR3 reads CASRRVGTEAFF. The CDR3 DNA is TGTGCCAGCAGGCGTGTTGGCACTGAAGCTTTCTTT.

The chain employs TRBV7-9 and TRBJ2-7; 9 bases fit TRBD2. The ends lost 2 bases at V and 0 bases at J; junction bases unmatched: 5. The germline V gene has CDR1 SEHNR and CDR2 FQNEAQ (reference sequence). The CDR3 has 16 residues. The CDR3, as DNA: TGTGCCAGCAGCTTACATGCGGGAGGGGCCTCCTACGAGCAGTACTTC. Its translation: CASSLHAGGASYEQYF.

The chain recombines TRBV19 with TRBJ2-5; D possibly corresponds to TRBD2 (6 bases). This CDR3 region has 14 residues. The V gene's germline CDR1 is LNHDA and CDR2 SQIVND (reference sequence). V lost 4 bases and J lost 0, with 9 bases in between. CDR3 sequence (DNA): TGTGCCAGTAGTAGACTAGGTTACCAAGAGACCCAGTACTTC. Protein product: CASSRLGYQETQYF.

This rearrangement joins TRBV19 to TRBJ2-1; 7 nucleotides line up with TRBD1. Germline V gene data show CDR1 as LNHDA and CDR2 as SQIVND (reference sequence). Trimming at V came to 6 bases and at J to 9 bases, leaving 8 bases not matched to a gene. CDR3 size: 13 residues. In DNA form, the CDR3 reads TGTGCCAGTAGAACAGGACAGGCAGGTGAGCAGTTCTTC. Its translation: CASRTGQAGEQFF. Filled out from reference TRBV19 and TRBJ2-1, the complete variable domain reads DGGITQSPKYLFRKEGQNVTLSCEQNLNHDAMYWYRQDPGQGLRLIYYSQIVNDFQKGDIAEGYSVSREKKESFPLTVTSAQKNPTAFYLCASRTGQAGEQFFGPGTRLTVL.

The chain carries TRBV28 and TRBJ1-4; TRBD1 aligns across 7 bases. With V trimmed by 2 bases and J by 8 bases, 5 bases remained unmatched. The CDR3 runs 14 residues. Germline loops: CDR1 MDHEN, CDR2 SYDVKM. The CDR3 bases are TGTGCCAGCAGTTTAGGGACAGCATCCGAAAAACTGTTTTTT. It translates to CASSLGTASEKLFF.

The V gene is TRBV28, the J gene TRBJ2-1; 10 nucleotides match TRBD2. Germline loops: CDR1 MDHEN, CDR2 SYDVKM. The CDR3 loop spans 13 amino acids. The CDR3 DNA reads as TGTGCATTAGCGGGAGGACCCAGCGATGAGCAGTTCTTC. Protein product: CALAGGPSDEQFF.

In this sample, this clone turned up once. The chain combines TRBV9 with TRBJ2-1; D may be TRBD2 (5 bases). Deletions cut 0 bases from V and 8 bases from J, with 6 bases between. This CDR3 is 12 amino acids long. The germline CDR1 and CDR2 sequences are SGDLS and YYNGEE. The CDR3 nucleotides read TGTGCCAGCAGCGTAGGTAGCGATGAGCAGTTCTTC. As protein: CASSVGSDEQFF.